These 20 T cell receptor beta chains came from one sample sequenced in a study of CD8 T cells in ankylosing spondylitis. The study's findings and limits: Ankylosing spondylitis blood appeared to carry a characteristic TCR beta motif of under ten highly homologous variants.

Antigen specificity for these receptors is unknown. TCRdb reanalysed the 5' RACE reads using MiXCR and keeps one entry per CDR3 protein. There are over 400,000 distinct CDR3 sequences in the sample; 25% to 30% occur only once, and roughly 0.8% lies in the top ten. Sequenced input: blood, either unsorted or a sorted T cell fraction (not recorded which). The origin of the receptors is a male donor with ankylosing spondylitis.

This clonotype was seen repeatedly, ten times or more. The genes are TRBV12-3 or TRBV12-4 and TRBJ2-1; D not certain. The CDR3 contains 13 residues. V lost 3 bases and J 4 bases, leaving 7 bases between the germline ends. In DNA, the CDR3 is TGTGCCAGCAGTTTTAACCGTTACAATGAGCAGTTCTTC. Its translation is CASSFNRYNEQFF.

The rearrangement joins TRBV20-1 to TRBJ2-3; 9 nucleotides match TRBD2. Trimming cost V 5 bases and J 1 base; bases outside gene matches: 7. Germline V CDR1 and CDR2: DFQATT, SNEGSKA (reference sequence). The CDR3 runs to 15 residues. CDR3 sequence: CSAWGSGSGTDTQYF. CDR3 coding DNA: TGCAGTGCTTGGGGTAGCGGGAGTGGCACAGATACGCAGTATTTT.

The chain combines TRBV11-2 with TRBJ2-7; TRBD2 is a possible D gene (5 bases). V was trimmed by 1 base and J by 2 bases, leaving 12 bases between them. The CDR3 contains 15 residues. From germline, CDR1 is SGHAT and CDR2 FQNNGV. This CDR3 reads CASSLGLASAYEQYF. The DNA of the CDR3 is TGTGCCAGCAGCTTAGGGTTAGCGAGTGCCTACGAGCAGTACTTC.

The chain recombines TRBV12-3 or TRBV12-4 with TRBJ1-4; D gene uncertain. The V and J ends lost 2 bases and 8 bases respectively, with 3 bases between them. The CDR3 runs to 11 residues. CDR3 region: CASSLKEKLFF. Written as DNA, the CDR3 is TGTGCCAGCAGTTTAAAGGAAAAACTGTTTTTT.

Only a few counts were recorded for this clonotype. J is TRBJ2-5 and V is TRBV18; D gene uncertain. V lost 0 bases and J 1 base, leaving 9 bases between the germline ends. The CDR3 is made up of 15 amino acids. Per the germline V gene, CDR1 is KGHSH and CDR2 is LQKENI. CDR3 coding DNA: TGTGCCAGCTCACCACCGATCACAATCCAAGAGACCCAGTACTTC. Translation gives CASSPPITIQETQYF.

J is TRBJ1-5 and V is TRBV27; no clear D. Germline V gives CDR1 MNHEY, CDR2 SMNVEV (reference sequence). V was shortened by 7 bases and J by 0 bases, with 1 base between the two germline ends. The CDR3 runs 11 residues. The CDR3 DNA is TGTGCCAGCATTAGCAATCAGCCCCAGCATTTT. This translates into CASISNQPQHF.

This clonotype was recorded many times. The junction departs from germline at one end; a sequencing error may be responsible. V usage is TRBV12-3 or TRBV12-4 and J usage is TRBJ1-4; D is perhaps TRBD1 (5 bases). The CDR3 extends over 14 amino acids. CDR3 region: CASSLDGGGFIPHF. The CDR3 DNA is TGTGCCAGCAGTTTAGATGGTGGGGGTTTTATCCCGCATTTT.

The chain is built from TRBV24-1 and TRBJ2-1; 9 nucleotides line up with TRBD1. CDR1 and CDR2 (germline): KGHDR, SFDVKD. There are 16 residues in the CDR3. J gave up 7 bases and V 1 base, and 7 bases lay outside the gene matches. The CDR3 region is CATSDFGTGRPNEQFF. The CDR3 nucleotides are TGTGCCACCAGTGATTTTGGGACAGGGCGTCCGAATGAGCAGTTCTTC.

This clonotype was detected a few times. This rearrangement joins TRBV20-1 to TRBJ1-3; 7 bases map to TRBD1. Looked up from germline, CDR1 is DFQATT and CDR2 is SNEGSKA (reference sequence). Losses at the gene ends were 5 bases for V and 0 bases for J; bases not matched to a gene: 4. The CDR3 consists of 14 residues. CDR3 coding DNA: TGCAGTGCTGAGGACAGGCTCTCTGGAAACACCATATATTTT. It encodes CSAEDRLSGNTIYF.

The chain employs TRBV4-1 and TRBJ1-5; D perhaps matches TRBD1 (6 bases). The CDR3 totals 15 residues. Germline V CDR1 and CDR2: MGHRA, YSYEKL. Trimming left V 3 bases short and J 4 bases short, with 13 bases between. CDR3 sequence (DNA): TGCGCCAGCAGCCACAACAGGGTAGCAAATCAGCCCCAGCATTTT. This codes for CASSHNRVANQPQHF.

In this sample, this clonotype turned up a few times. The gene calls are TRBV29-1 and TRBJ2-1, with 11 bases fitting TRBD1. The CDR3 has 17 residues. V shed 3 bases and J 6 bases; nucleotides not matched to a gene: 13. Germline assignment: CDR1 SQVTM and CDR2 ANQGSEA. The CDR3 DNA reads as TGCAGCGTTGACCGGGTTACCGGGACAGGGGGTCCCAATGAGCAGTTCTTC. It translates to CSVDRVTGTGGPNEQFF.

The chain combines TRBV11-2 with TRBJ1-1, with no clear D. V was shortened by 5 bases and J by 1 base, with 14 bases between the two germline ends. Germline CDR1 SGHAT, CDR2 FQNNGV. CDR3 length equals 15 residues. The CDR3 nucleotides are TGTGCCAGCAGCGTCCTCAGTGGGAGGAACACTGAAGCTTTCTTT. Its translation is CASSVLSGRNTEAFF.

The chain couples TRBV5-1 to TRBJ2-2, with D uncertain. Germline lookup yields CDR1 SGHRS and CDR2 YFSETQ. This CDR3 has 14 residues. V was shortened by 4 bases and J by 3 bases, with 10 bases between the two germline ends. The CDR3 DNA sequence: TGCGCCAGCAGCGCCCTAACCTACACCGGGGAGCTGTTTTTT. Encoded protein: CASSALTYTGELFF.

The V gene is TRBV7-6, the J gene TRBJ2-3; 9 nucleotides agree with TRBD2. J gave up 2 bases and V 4 bases, and 7 bases lay outside the gene matches. The CDR3 is 16 amino acids. Per germline, CDR1 SGHVS and CDR2 FNYEAQ. The DNA of the CDR3 is TGTGCCAGCAGCTCTTCTCTAGCGGGAACCACAGATACGCAGTATTTT. Its protein product is CASSSSLAGTTDTQYF. Full variable domain (rest looked up from reference TRBV7-6 and TRBJ2-3): GAGVSQSPRYKVTKRGQDVALRCDPISGHVSLYWYRQALGQGPEFLTYFNYEAQQDKSGLPNDRFSAERPEGSISTLTIQRTEQRDSAMYRCASSSSLAGTTDTQYFGPGTRLTVL.

The chain carries TRBV4-1 and TRBJ2-1, with TRBD1 matching 7 bases. V shed 1 base and J 9 bases; nucleotides not matched to a gene: 12. The length of the CDR3 is 16 residues. Germline V gene sequence: CDR1 MGHRA, CDR2 YSYEKL. CDR3 in amino acids: CASSQAFTGVFGEQFF. The DNA of the CDR3 is TGCGCCAGCAGCCAAGCATTCACAGGGGTATTTGGTGAGCAGTTCTTC.

The rearrangement joins TRBV5-1 to TRBJ1-1; no clear D. In germline, CDR1 is SGHRS, CDR2 YFSETQ. This CDR3 comprises 14 residues. V was pared by 3 bases and J by 3 bases, with 12 bases between. CDR3: CASSSAVQYTEAFF. In nucleotides, the CDR3 is TGCGCCAGCAGCTCTGCGGTTCAATACACTGAAGCTTTCTTT.

The gene calls are TRBV12-3 or TRBV12-4 and TRBJ1-2; D call uncertain. The germline V and J ends were trimmed by 5 bases and 5 bases, with 12 bases remaining between them. CDR3 size: 13 residues. Here the CDR3 DNA reads TGTGCCAGCAGTCCTCGCCGGGCATATGGCTACACCTTC. This translates into CASSPRRAYGYTF.

The gene calls are TRBV12-3 or TRBV12-4 and TRBJ2-5, with 8 bases fitting TRBD2. The junction had 7 bases not matched to a gene; V was cut back by 8 bases and J by 5 bases. The CDR3 has 13 amino acids. The DNA for the CDR3 is TGTGCCAGCTCGGGGGGGTCACGTGAGACCCAGTACTTC. Its translation: CASSGGSRETQYF.

The chain has TRBV21-1 and TRBJ2-5. TRBV21-1 is termed a pseudogene. The CDR3 extends over 14 amino acids. CDR3 in DNA: TGTGCCAGCAGCAAAGGACTTCCCCACGGGACCCAGTACTTC. It translates to CASSKGLPHGTQYF.

There are a few counts of this clonotype. This chain connects TRBV3-1 to TRBJ1-3; D gene uncertain. The germline gives CDR1 LGHDT, CDR2 YNNKEL (reference sequence). The CDR3 covers 14 residues. The V gene lost 4 bases and the J gene lost 4 bases, with 11 bases spanning the gap. CDR3 in DNA: TGTGCCAGCAGCCCATCAGAAAGGGGAAACACCATATATTTT. Its translation is CASSPSERGNTIYF.